This entry lists 9 T cell receptor beta chains sequenced from one sample in a study of blood T cells in healthy people across ages. It was with a sample-barcoded 5' primer and a J-beta primer mix that a second PCR of roughly 7 to 12 cycles was run. One entry per CDR3 protein, called by TCRdb with MiXCR from the 5' RACE reads. Of some 550,000 distinct CDR3 sequences in the sample, under 55% were seen once. The sample consisted of blood. These receptors originate from a man older than 75 in good health.

This clonotype was recorded at least ten times. V gene TRBV6-6 combines with J gene TRBJ1-5, with 7 positions matching TRBD1. Looked up from germline, CDR1 is MNHNY and CDR2 is SVGAGI (reference sequence). The CDR3 extends over 11 amino acids. V dropped 10 bases and J dropped 7; count of bases not matched to a gene: 4. The CDR3 sequence is CATQGGQPQHF. CDR3 coding DNA: TGTGCCACCCAGGGGGGGCAGCCCCAGCATTTT.

This chain links TRBV3-1 with TRBJ1-2; no firm D call. The ends were cut back, 0 bases at V and 8 bases at J, with 16 bases in the middle. The CDR3 extends over 15 amino acids. Germline CDR1 and CDR2: LGHDT and YNNKEL (reference sequence). The CDR3 DNA follows: TGTGCCAGCAGCCAAGATGCGGCCAGGCCGGCCGGCTACACCTTC. It encodes CASSQDAARPAGYTF.

The chain is built from TRBV10-3 and TRBJ2-7; a weak D match, TRBD2 (7 bases). The DNA end lines up better with TRBJ2-5; the J call may be wrong. Germline CDR1 ENHRY, CDR2 SYGVKD. This CDR3 is built from 17 residues. This CDR3 is CAISGQVGLGIQETQYF. The CDR3 DNA reads TGTGCCATCAGTGGACAGGTCGGACTAGGCATCCAGGAGACCCAGTACTTC.

V usage is TRBV5-5 and J usage is TRBJ1-1; a weak D match, TRBD1 (5 bases). Germline V gene sequence: CDR1 SGHKS, CDR2 YYEKEE (reference sequence). The length of the CDR3 is 14 residues. Trimming pared 8 bases from V and 1 base from J, leaving 15 bases between. The CDR3, as DNA: TGTGCCAGTAGCCGCTTCGACAGGAACACTGAAGCTTTCTTT. Translating gives CASSRFDRNTEAFF.

This clonotype was seen a handful of times. The V and J genes are TRBV12-3 or TRBV12-4 and TRBJ2-5, with 7 bases identical to TRBD2. Unmatched junction bases numbered 13, after V lost 1 base and J lost 5 bases. This CDR3 is built from 17 residues. In nucleotides, the CDR3 is TGTGCCAGCAGTTTAGAGCGGGGAGGCAGACCGCGGGAGACCCAGTACTTC. Its protein is CASSLERGGRPRETQYF.

This clonotype was observed a handful of times. This chain uses TRBV4-1 with TRBJ2-1; no firm D call. The CDR3 covers 13 residues. The germline V gene encodes CDR1 MGHRA and CDR2 YSYEKL. Trimming shortened V by 0 bases and J by 10 bases, and 10 bases separated the two germline ends. The CDR3 is CASSQDTGREQFF. In DNA form, the CDR3 reads TGCGCCAGCAGCCAAGATACCGGCAGGGAGCAGTTCTTC.

The chain recombines TRBV6-2 or TRBV6-3 with TRBJ2-7; TRBD1 is a possible D gene (6 bases). The CDR3 has 15 amino acids. Germline loops: CDR1 MNHEY, CDR2 SVGEGT. Trimming shortened V by 8 bases and J by 6 bases, and 23 bases separated the two germline ends. CDR3 nucleotides: TGTGCCAGCCTCGGGAATCTGGCGGCCAGGGGCGAGCAGTACTTC. It is translated as CASLGNLAARGEQYF.

J is TRBJ1-1 and V is TRBV12-3 or TRBV12-4; D not resolved. V was cut by 5 bases and J by 1 base, with 14 bases left in between. This CDR3 spans 15 amino acids. CDR3 sequence: CASSPGRVPNTEAFF. CDR3 bases: TGTGCCAGCAGTCCAGGAAGAGTACCGAACACTGAAGCTTTCTTT.

This sequence joins TRBV20-1 and TRBJ2-5; D gene ambiguous. There are 14 residues in the CDR3. Trimming cost V 0 bases and J 3 bases, with 11 bases left between them. Germline-derived CDR1 and CDR2 are DFQATT and SNEGSKA (reference sequence). The CDR3 is CSARDPYHEETQYF. As DNA, the CDR3 is TGCAGTGCTAGAGACCCCTATCACGAAGAGACCCAGTACTTC.